The present entry profiles one T cell receptor beta chain with its context. The junction differs from germline at one of its ends, possibly a read error. This sample was taken from a study of shared clonotypes between healthy human individuals. Germline CDR1 KGHSH, CDR2 LQKENI. The CDR3 runs 13 residues. For genomic DNA, unsorted samples relied on approximately 81 million PBMCs. Sequencing used immunoSEQ multiplex PCR; TCRdb keeps in-frame clones, though not all of them. This table has around 480,000 clones, about 75% appearing once. The TCR was taken from a woman aged 40 to 55 in good health. Some clones in this sample may be carry-over from other donors' samples. The sample taken for sequencing was PBMCs. The chain recombines TRBV18 with TRBJ2-7, with 11 bases lining up with TRBD2. The CDR3 loop is CASSPLSGRAWSF. The CDR3 nucleotides are TGTGCCAGCTCACCACTTAGCGGGAGGGCTTGGAGTTTC. Based on the CDR3 plus reference TRBV18 and TRBJ2-7, the full variable domain is NAGVMQNPRHLVRRRGQEARLRCSPMKGHSHVYWYRQLPEEGLKFMVYLQKENIIDESGMPKERFSAEFPKEGPSILRIQQVVRGDSAAYFCASSPLSGRAWSFGPGTRLTVT.